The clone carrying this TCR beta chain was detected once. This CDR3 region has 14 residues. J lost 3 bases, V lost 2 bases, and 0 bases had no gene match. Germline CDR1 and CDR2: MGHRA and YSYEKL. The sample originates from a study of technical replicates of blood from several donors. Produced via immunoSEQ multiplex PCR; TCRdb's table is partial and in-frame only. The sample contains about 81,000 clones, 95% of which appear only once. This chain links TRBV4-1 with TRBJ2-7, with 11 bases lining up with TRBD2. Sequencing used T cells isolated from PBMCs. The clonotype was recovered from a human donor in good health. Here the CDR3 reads CASSQLAGGYEQYF. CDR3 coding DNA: TGCGCCAGCAGCCAACTAGCGGGAGGCTACGAGCAGTACTTC.